This TCR beta chain originates from a study of cytomegalovirus exposure and HLA in healthy donors. PCR involved 60 Vbeta and 13 Jbeta primers. The table came from immunoSEQ multiplex PCR; TCRdb's copy has only in-frame clones and leaves some out. Seen here are just over 95,000 clones, about 76% observed once, and the top ten hold about 5%. As to this clone: The antigen is not known.

Overall study findings and caveats: Serostatus for CMV was the only available immune exposure information. Most of the TCR beta V segments (in an earlier analysis) were productive either about 87% or about 30% of the time. Analysis was carried out at a later point, and it linked a missense DCLRE1C variant to TCR beta V- and J-gene trimming. In a later analysis, TCR association rates varied by HLA locus: DRB1 most, HLA-C fewest.

V was shortened by 3 bases and J by 5 bases, with 7 bases between the two germline ends. CDR1 SNHLY and CDR2 FYNNEI come from the germline V gene. The CDR3 loop spans 13 amino acids. Sequenced: PBMCs. The sequence was obtained from a woman in her thirties or forties in good health and CMV-seronegative. The chain links TRBV2 to TRBJ2-2, with D uncertain. DNA for the CDR3: TGTGCCAGCAGTGATCCAGGAACCGGGGAGCTGTTTTTT. This translates into CASSDPGTGELFF.